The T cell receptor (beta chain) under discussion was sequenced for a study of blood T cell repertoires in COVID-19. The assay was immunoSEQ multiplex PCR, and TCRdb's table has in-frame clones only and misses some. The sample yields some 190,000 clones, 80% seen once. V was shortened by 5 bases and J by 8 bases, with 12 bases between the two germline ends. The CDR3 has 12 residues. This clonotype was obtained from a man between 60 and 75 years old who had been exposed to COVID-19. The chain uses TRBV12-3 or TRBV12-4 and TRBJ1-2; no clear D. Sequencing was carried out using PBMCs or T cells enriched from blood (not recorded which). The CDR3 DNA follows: TGTGCCAGCAGTCCCACCGGGGTCGGCTACACCTTC. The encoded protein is CASSPTGVGYTF.